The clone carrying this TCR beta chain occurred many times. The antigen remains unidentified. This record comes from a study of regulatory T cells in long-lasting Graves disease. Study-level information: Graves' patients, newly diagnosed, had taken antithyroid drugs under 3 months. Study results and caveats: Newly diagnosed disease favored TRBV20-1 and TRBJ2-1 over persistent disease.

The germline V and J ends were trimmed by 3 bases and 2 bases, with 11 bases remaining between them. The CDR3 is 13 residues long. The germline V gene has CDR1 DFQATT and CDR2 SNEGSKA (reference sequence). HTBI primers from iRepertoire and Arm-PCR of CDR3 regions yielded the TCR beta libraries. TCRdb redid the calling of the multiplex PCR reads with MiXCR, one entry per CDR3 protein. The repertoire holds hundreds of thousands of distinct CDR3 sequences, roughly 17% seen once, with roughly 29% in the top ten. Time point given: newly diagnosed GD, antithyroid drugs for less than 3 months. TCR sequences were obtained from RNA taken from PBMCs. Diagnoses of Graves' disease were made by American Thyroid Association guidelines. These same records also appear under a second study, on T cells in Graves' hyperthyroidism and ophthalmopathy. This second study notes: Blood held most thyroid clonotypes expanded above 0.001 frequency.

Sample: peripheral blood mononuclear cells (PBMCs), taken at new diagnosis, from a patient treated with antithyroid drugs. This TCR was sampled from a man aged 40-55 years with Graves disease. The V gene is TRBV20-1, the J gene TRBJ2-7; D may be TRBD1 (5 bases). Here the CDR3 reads CSARSGSAYEQYF. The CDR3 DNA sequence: TGCAGTGCTAGGTCAGGGTCCGCCTACGAGCAGTACTTC.